Included here is one T cell receptor (beta chain) sequence, with context. This clone's antigen is unknown. No clone much larger than this one lies a single base away; base qualities are absent. In the paper's terms, the time point label means: about 28 days (+/-7) after the second vaccine dose. Because spike-specific TCR depth and breadth did not differ between the two schedules, AZD1222 recipients who got a second dose at roughly 4 weeks were pooled with those who got a second dose at roughly 12 weeks. Vaccinee samples came from UK trials COV001 and COV002, including a single-blind randomized controlled phase 2/3 trial of AZD1222 (ChAdOx1 nCoV-19) in healthy adults. For TCRbeta chain sequencing, PBMC samples from trial participants were taken at day 0 and at day 28 after the second dose. These data originate in a study of T cell responses to AZD1222 COVID-19 vaccine (dated by TCRdb to about 2021). For the wider study: A total of 233 trial participants underwent TCR sequencing, of whom nearly 210 had received two doses of AZD1222 and some 25 had received two doses of the MenACWY control vaccine. Trial participants were enrolled into age subgroups of 18-55, 56-69 and 70-plus years, which contained about 150, 27 and 61 TCR-sequenced participants, respectively. What the work shows at the level of the full study, not this receptor alone: Conclusions about previously exposed vaccinees were limited because only six AZD1222 recipients were SARS-CoV-2 seropositive at baseline. Most participants were white British and females outnumbered males, and the authors suggested that clonal diversity may have been underestimated. The 56-69-year group was small, and its depth increase did not reach significance, likely because of low power. Spike-specific TCR breadth and depth rose significantly after two AZD1222 doses compared with day 0 and with MenACWY recipients. Epitopes outside the regions mutated in the B.1.351 and B.1.1.7 variants were reportedly recognized by nearly half of the unique spike-specific TCRs. Because no samples from the day 14 peak response were available, repertoires could be characterized only after the peak T cell response. The vaccine-associated CD4 TCRs covered the entire spike protein, and the dominant responses fell in regions 160-218 and 743-854.

The CDR3 regions of human TCRbeta chains were analyzed by immunosequencing. Processing in the source paper ran as follows. Repertoire TCRs were checked for matches against a reference library of SARS-CoV-2-specific TCRs that had been generated using the MIRA antigen-specificity platform. Breadth meant the fraction of unique TCRs that were SARS-CoV-2-associated, whereas depth meant the fraction of total T cells that were SARS-CoV-2-associated. Using the MIRA data, every spike-specific TCR was mapped to the spike region that the TCR reacted to and assigned to either a CD4 or a CD8 class. Log10-transformed breadth and depth values were compared by one-way ANOVA with Sidak's multiple comparisons tests. This is the immuneACCESS table as TCRdb keeps it, with only in-frame sequences that have V and J called. A part of the clones is gone; compared with another copy, unresolved V genes explain less than half, and the rest is unexplained. V and J calls and clone size are given by that table; D and trimming were obtained from the DNA. The sample includes roughly 150,000 clones, with about nine tenths observed a single time. The top ten clones comprise 1.9% of the sample.

As encoded in the germline V gene (reference sequence), CDR1 is SGHNT while CDR2 is YYREEE. The germline V end is reduced by 0 bases and the J end by 3 bases; junction bases left unmatched: 5. The CDR3 spans 15 residues, from the cysteine through the phenylalanine. The only DNA kept is the CDR3, 45 bases in frame from the first base. The chain couples TRBV5-4 to TRBJ1-2, and 7 junction bases match TRBD1. This receptor was obtained from an adult who received the AZD1222 COVID-19 vaccine. The starting material was peripheral blood, obtained 28 days after the second AZD1222 dose. The sequence in DNA is TGTGCCAGCAGCTTGGTGGCAGGGGGACACTATGGCTACACCTTC. It translates to CASSLVAGGHYGYTF.